The source of this T cell receptor beta chain is a study of cytomegalovirus exposure and HLA in healthy donors. Study-wide background: Genetic ancestry analysis placed about 76% of the roughly 400 donors that were genotyped in the Caucasian-associated cluster.

Study-level points and caveats: The investigators catalogued some 150 TCR beta chains as cytomegalovirus-associated. According to an earlier analysis, most TCR beta V segments yielded productive rearrangements about 87% or about 30% of the time. Across donors, sequencing depth was assumed by presence/absence analyses to be roughly uniform.

In the case of this clone: Antigen specificity is unknown.

The PCR contained 60 Vbeta and 13 Jbeta primers. The method was immunoSEQ multiplex PCR; TCRdb's version includes in-frame clones alone and lacks a portion of them. The sample gives around 220,000 clones, 65% to 80% of which show up once; roughly 0.22% is in the top ten. This receptor was taken from a girl aged 2-15 years in good health and CMV-seronegative. Sequencing was performed on PBMCs.

CDR3 loop: CASSVLAGGPETQYF. DNA for the CDR3: TGTGCCAGCAGCGTCTTAGCGGGGGGGCCGGAGACCCAGTACTTC. The rearrangement links TRBV9 to TRBJ2-5; 11 positions agree with TRBD2. This CDR3 spans 15 amino acids. Germline V gene sequence: CDR1 SGDLS, CDR2 YYNGEE. V was clipped by 2 bases and J by 5 bases; unmatched bases: 5.